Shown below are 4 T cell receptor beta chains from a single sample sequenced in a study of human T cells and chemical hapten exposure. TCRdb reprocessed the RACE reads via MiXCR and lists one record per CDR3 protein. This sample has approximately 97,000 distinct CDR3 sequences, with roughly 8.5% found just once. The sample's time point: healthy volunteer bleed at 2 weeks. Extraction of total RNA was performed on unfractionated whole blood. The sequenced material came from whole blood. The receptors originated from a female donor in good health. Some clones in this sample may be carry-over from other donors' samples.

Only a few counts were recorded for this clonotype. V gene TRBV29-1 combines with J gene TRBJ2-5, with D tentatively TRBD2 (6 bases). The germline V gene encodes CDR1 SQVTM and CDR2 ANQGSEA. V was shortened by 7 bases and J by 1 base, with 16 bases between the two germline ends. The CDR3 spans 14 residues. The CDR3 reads CSALSRDFQETQYF. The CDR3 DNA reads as TGCAGCGCCCTATCCCGGGACTTCCAAGAGACCCAGTACTTC.

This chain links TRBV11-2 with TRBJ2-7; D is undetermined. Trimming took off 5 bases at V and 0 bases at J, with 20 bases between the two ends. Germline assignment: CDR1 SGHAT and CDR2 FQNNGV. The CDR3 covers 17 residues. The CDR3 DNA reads TGTGCCAGCAGCCCGCTGAAAAGAAGGAACAGCTCCTACGAGCAGTACTTC. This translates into CASSPLKRRNSSYEQYF.

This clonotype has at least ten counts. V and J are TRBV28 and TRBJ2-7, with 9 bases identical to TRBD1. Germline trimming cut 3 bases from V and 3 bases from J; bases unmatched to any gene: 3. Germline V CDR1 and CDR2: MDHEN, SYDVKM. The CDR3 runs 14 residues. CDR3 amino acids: CASSFGTGFYEQYF. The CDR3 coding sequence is TGTGCCAGCAGTTTCGGGACAGGGTTCTACGAGCAGTACTTC.

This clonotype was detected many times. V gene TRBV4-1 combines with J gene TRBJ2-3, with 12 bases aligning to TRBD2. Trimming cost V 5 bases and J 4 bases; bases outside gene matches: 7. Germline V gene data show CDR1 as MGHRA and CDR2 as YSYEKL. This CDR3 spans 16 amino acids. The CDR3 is CASSSRTSGKADTQYF. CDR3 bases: TGCGCCAGCAGCTCCCGGACTAGCGGGAAGGCAGATACGCAGTATTTT.